Shown below are 27 T cell receptor beta chains from a single sample sequenced in a study of PD-1 blockade in mismatch repair-deficient tumors. Repertoires were generated with immunoSEQ multiplex PCR, while TCRdb's copy carries only in-frame clones and drops some. The table has more than 95,000 clones, approximately 90% seen once. Sequencing used peripheral blood, obtained 44 weeks after starting pembrolizumab. These receptors all come from an adult with mismatch repair-deficient cancer.

This clone appeared a single time. The V gene is TRBV7-9, the J gene TRBJ2-7; no firm D call. The CDR3 sequence is 10 residues long. Germline V CDR1 and CDR2: SEHNR, FQNEAQ (reference sequence). V lost 5 bases, J lost 5 bases, and 4 bases lay in between. The CDR3 loop reads CASSLDEQYF. The CDR3 DNA reads as TGTGCCAGCAGCCTCGACGAGCAGTACTTC.

This clone was seen only a few times. This sequence joins TRBV11-2 and TRBJ2-3; D uncertain. Trimming shortened V by 8 bases and J by 0 bases, and 15 bases separated the two germline ends. The germline V gene encodes CDR1 SGHAT and CDR2 FQNNGV. CDR3 length: 15 amino acids. The CDR3 here is CASGQTRASTDTQYF. CDR3 bases: TGTGCCAGCGGCCAAACCCGGGCAAGCACAGATACGCAGTATTTT.

The chain uses TRBV10-3 and TRBJ2-3; tentative D call: TRBD1 (5 bases). Trimming shortened V by 2 bases and J by 0 bases, and 9 bases separated the two germline ends. The CDR3 is made up of 15 amino acids. The germline gives CDR1 ENHRY, CDR2 SYGVKD. In DNA, the CDR3 is TGTGCCATCAGTGAGAGGGCAGGGAGCACAGATACGCAGTATTTT. Translating gives CAISERAGSTDTQYF.

The V gene is TRBV6-1, the J gene TRBJ2-3; possibly TRBD1 for D (6 bases). The germline V and J ends were trimmed by 4 bases and 1 base, with 15 bases remaining between them. The germline gives CDR1 MNHNS, CDR2 SASEGT. The CDR3 extends over 16 amino acids. The CDR3 DNA follows: TGTGCCAGCAGTGTCCAGGGGACACACCGCACAGATACGCAGTATTTT. This translates into CASSVQGTHRTDTQYF.

J is TRBJ1-1 and V is TRBV10-2; no firm D call. The CDR3 extends over 12 amino acids. Germline loops: CDR1 WSHSY, CDR2 SAAADI. The V end was cut by 8 bases, the J end by 5 bases, with 12 bases between. As DNA, the CDR3 is TGCGCCAGCGAAGGGAGTGCGACTGAAGCTTTCTTT. It is translated as CASEGSATEAFF.

The V gene is TRBV5-1, the J gene TRBJ2-7, with D possibly matching TRBD2 (6 bases). The CDR3 is 13 amino acids. CDR1 SGHRS and CDR2 YFSETQ come from the germline V gene. V was trimmed by 2 bases and J by 4 bases, leaving 10 bases between them. Here the CDR3 reads CASSFGGSYEQYF. For the CDR3, the DNA is TGCGCCAGCAGCTTCGGGGGATCGTACGAGCAGTACTTC. Full variable domain (rest looked up from reference TRBV5-1 and TRBJ2-7): KAGVTQTPRYLIKTRGQQVTLSCSPISGHRSVSWYQQTPGQGLQFLFEYFSETQRNKGNFPGRFSGRQFSNSRSEMNVSTLELGDSALYLCASSFGGSYEQYFGPGTRLTVT.

This clone was picked up one time. The V call is TRBV4-3, the J call TRBJ2-3; TRBD1 aligns across 11 bases. The CDR3 is 17 residues long. Germline V CDR1 and CDR2: LGHNA, YSLEER. V trimming: 1 base; J trimming: 2 bases; junction bases outside the gene matches: 5. DNA of the CDR3: TGCGCCAGCAGCCAAGCAGGGACAGGGGGATTCACAGATACGCAGTATTTT. As protein: CASSQAGTGGFTDTQYF.

This sequence joins TRBV28 and TRBJ2-2, with a tentative D call TRBD1 (5 bases). Germline CDR1 is MDHEN and CDR2 is SYDVKM. There are 15 residues in the CDR3. V was clipped by 5 bases and J by 1 base, with 11 bases between them. The CDR3 DNA reads TGTGCCAGCAGTCTGGACACCGTGAACACCGGGGAGCTGTTTTTT. This sequence encodes CASSLDTVNTGELFF.

V is TRBV28 and J is TRBJ2-1; 14 bases fit TRBD2. Germline lookup yields CDR1 MDHEN and CDR2 SYDVKM. With 7 bases clipped from V and 15 bases from J, the junction kept 5 bases outside the gene matches. There are 12 residues in the CDR3. The CDR3 DNA sequence: TGTGCCAGCAAAGGGACTAGCGGGAGTCCGTTCTTC. The encoded protein is CASKGTSGSPFF. Full variable domain (rest looked up from reference TRBV28 and TRBJ2-1): DVKVTQSSRYLVKRTGEKVFLECVQDMDHENMFWYRQDPGLGLRLIYFSYDVKMKEKGDIPEGYSVSREKKERFSLILESASTNQTSMYLCASKGTSGSPFFGPGTRLTVL.

The rearrangement links TRBV30 to TRBJ2-1; D perhaps matches TRBD1 (6 bases). Germline assignment: CDR1 GTSNPN and CDR2 SVGIG (reference sequence). V gave up 3 bases and J gave up 9 bases, with 15 bases separating them. The CDR3 has 13 residues. The CDR3, as DNA: TGTGCCTGGAGATGGGACACATCCACTGAGCAGTTCTTC. It is translated as CAWRWDTSTEQFF.

This rearrangement joins TRBV4-2 to TRBJ2-3; D possibly corresponds to TRBD1 (5 bases). V was clipped by 0 bases and J by 2 bases, with 15 bases between them. CDR1 is LGHNA, CDR2 YNFKEQ, per germline. The CDR3 consists of 17 residues. The CDR3 DNA sequence: TGTGCCAGCAGCCAAGATGCCCAGGGATCGGTCACAGATACGCAGTATTTT. Its protein product is CASSQDAQGSVTDTQYF.

The gene calls are TRBV28 and TRBJ2-5; D may be TRBD1 or TRBD2 (5 bases each). CDR1 is MDHEN and CDR2 is SYDVKM in the germline V gene. The CDR3 is 17 residues long. Trimming stripped 3 bases from V and 5 bases from J, with 22 bases between. In nucleotides, the CDR3 is TGTGCCAGCAGTTTGGCTATAGGCCGGGACGGATTCGAGACCCAGTACTTC. This sequence encodes CASSLAIGRDGFETQYF.

The chain combines TRBV5-1 with TRBJ2-7, with D maybe TRBD1 (5 bases). V lost 0 bases and J 0 bases, leaving 13 bases between the germline ends. This CDR3 has 16 amino acids. Germline V gene data show CDR1 as SGHRS and CDR2 as YFSETQ. CDR3 coding DNA: TGCGCCAGCAGCTTGGTAGGCAGGGTCCCCTCCTACGAGCAGTACTTC. Its translation is CASSLVGRVPSYEQYF.

The gene calls are TRBV4-1 and TRBJ2-7; D is unclear. V gave up 1 base and J gave up 3 bases, with 10 bases separating them. The germline gives CDR1 MGHRA, CDR2 YSYEKL. This CDR3 has 14 amino acids. CDR3 DNA sequence: TGCGCCAGCAGCCAAGTAGACTTTAACTACGAGCAGTACTTC. It yields the protein CASSQVDFNYEQYF.

The chain couples TRBV7-8 to TRBJ2-5; D possibly corresponds to TRBD2 (6 bases). The V and J ends lost 6 bases and 4 bases respectively, with 21 bases between them. The CDR3 is 16 residues long. CDR1 is SGHVS and CDR2 is FQNEAQ in the germline V gene. The CDR3 DNA sequence: TGTGCCAGCAGGCGAGCCGGGGGATCACTCGCAGAGACCCAGTACTTC. Amino acid sequence: CASRRAGGSLAETQYF. Full variable domain (outside the CDR3, taken from reference TRBV7-8 and TRBJ2-5): GAGVSQSPRYKVAKRGQDVALRCDPISGHVSLFWYQQALGQGPEFLTYFQNEAQLDKSGLPSDRFFAERPEGSVSTLKIQRTQQEDSAVYLCASRRAGGSLAETQYFGPGTRLLVL.

The chain carries TRBV28 and TRBJ2-7; 8 nucleotides agree with TRBD1. V was clipped by 7 bases and J by 3 bases; unmatched bases: 5. The CDR3 has 13 amino acids. Germline V gives CDR1 MDHEN, CDR2 SYDVKM. CDR3 in DNA: TGTGCCAGCAAGGGACAGGCAAACTACGAGCAGTACTTC. It specifies CASKGQANYEQYF.

This chain connects TRBV6-5 to TRBJ2-5, with 8 nucleotides matching TRBD1. Losses at the gene ends were 0 bases for V and 3 bases for J; bases not matched to a gene: 0. The length of the CDR3 is 14 residues. CDR1 and CDR2 (germline): MNHEY, SVGAGI. The DNA of the CDR3 is TGTGCCAGCAGTTACTCGGACAGGGAAGAGACCCAGTACTTC. It specifies CASSYSDREETQYF.

The chain employs TRBV30 and TRBJ2-5; D possibly corresponds to TRBD1 (5 bases). The ends were cut back, 3 bases at V and 4 bases at J, with 15 bases in the middle. The CDR3 is made up of 14 amino acids. CDR1 GTSNPN and CDR2 SVGIG come from the germline V gene (reference sequence). The chain's CDR3 is CAWRSSGSRETQYF. The CDR3 nucleotides are TGTGCCTGGAGGTCTTCAGGGTCACGAGAGACCCAGTACTTC.

The V call is TRBV19, the J call TRBJ2-1; 8 bases map to TRBD2. The CDR3 totals 18 residues. Trimming took 3 bases from V and 1 from J; bases not matched to a gene: 11. Germline V gene lookup returns CDR1 LNHDA and CDR2 SQIVND (reference sequence). Here the CDR3 DNA reads TGTGCCAGTAGTATTTCCGCGGCTAGCGGGCCTTCCTACAATGAGCAGTTCTTC. It encodes CASSISAASGPSYNEQFF.

The rearrangement uses TRBV27 and TRBJ2-7; D not resolved. Deletions cut 2 bases from V and 7 bases from J, with 15 bases between. CDR1 and CDR2 (germline): MNHEY, SMNVEV (reference sequence). The length of the CDR3 is 14 residues. This chain's CDR3 is CASSLRTAAGEQYF. The CDR3 bases are TGTGCCAGCAGTTTAAGAACGGCCGCTGGGGAGCAGTACTTC.

V gene TRBV5-1 combines with J gene TRBJ2-7; TRBD2 matches at 8 bases. The V segment lost 3 bases and the J segment 6 bases; nucleotides outside the gene matches: 14. The V gene's germline CDR1 is SGHRS and CDR2 YFSETQ. CDR3 length: 16 residues. CDR3 coding DNA: TGCGCCAGCAGCTCTCCCGGAGGGACTAGGAAGTCCGAGCAGTACTTC. This codes for CASSSPGGTRKSEQYF. The entire variable domain, with the rest obtained from reference TRBV5-1 and TRBJ2-7, is as follows: KAGVTQTPRYLIKTRGQQVTLSCSPISGHRSVSWYQQTPGQGLQFLFEYFSETQRNKGNFPGRFSGRQFSNSRSEMNVSTLELGDSALYLCASSSPGGTRKSEQYFGPGTRLTVT.

The chain couples TRBV4-3 to TRBJ2-7; TRBD2 matches 7 bases. The CDR3 totals 15 residues. Germline V gene lookup returns CDR1 LGHNA and CDR2 YSLEER. With V trimmed by 0 bases and J by 3 bases, 5 bases remained unmatched. CDR3 sequence: CASSQDPSGGYEQYF. CDR3 bases: TGCGCCAGCAGCCAAGATCCTAGCGGAGGCTACGAGCAGTACTTC.

The chain recombines TRBV7-6 with TRBJ2-7, with D perhaps TRBD2 (6 bases). The germline V gene has CDR1 SGHVS and CDR2 FNYEAQ. V shed 4 bases and J shed 6 bases, with 25 bases lying between them. The CDR3 is 17 amino acids. The CDR3 is CASSSLPIAGGFGEQYF. CDR3 DNA sequence: TGTGCCAGCAGCTCATTACCCATTGCTGGGGGGTTCGGCGAGCAGTACTTC.

The J gene is TRBJ2-1, the V gene TRBV27; D is unclear. The germline V and J ends were trimmed by 5 bases and 8 bases, with 7 bases remaining between them. Germline lookup yields CDR1 MNHEY and CDR2 SMNVEV (reference sequence). The CDR3 runs to 11 residues. CDR3 coding DNA: TGTGCCAGCAGTACTACACATGAGCAGTTCTTC. Its protein product is CASSTTHEQFF.

The sample holds a few counts of this clone. The chain uses TRBV4-1 and TRBJ2-2, with D perhaps matching TRBD2 (5 bases). The CDR3 is 14 amino acids. Germline CDR1 MGHRA, CDR2 YSYEKL. V was trimmed by 3 bases and J by 5 bases, leaving 10 bases between them. The CDR3 protein is CASSQTEVTGELFF. As DNA, the CDR3 is TGCGCCAGCAGCCAGACGGAGGTGACCGGGGAGCTGTTTTTT.

The chain recombines TRBV30 with TRBJ2-2; 13 bases line up with TRBD2. This CDR3 spans 18 amino acids. Germline trimming cut 4 bases from V and 3 bases from J; bases unmatched to any gene: 11. Germline V gene data show CDR1 as GTSNPN and CDR2 as SVGIG (reference sequence). In DNA, the CDR3 is TGTGCCTGGACCCTCGGGACTAGCGGGAAGTTATACACCGGGGAGCTGTTTTTT. Translating gives CAWTLGTSGKLYTGELFF.

The rearrangement joins TRBV7-8 to TRBJ2-3, with D hard to call. Per germline, CDR1 SGHVS and CDR2 FQNEAQ. This CDR3 spans 14 amino acids. V shed 3 bases and J shed 0 bases, with 7 bases lying between them. Here the CDR3 DNA reads TGTGCCAGCAGCTTCGCAGTAAGCACAGATACGCAGTATTTT. This sequence encodes CASSFAVSTDTQYF.